Included here is one TCR beta chain sequence, with context. The sample belongs to a study of blood T cell repertoires in COVID-19. Turning to the study itself: From the United States, Italy and Spain came samples of acute and convalescent COVID-19. Sample material is recorded as cDNA or gDNA derived from T cells, B-cell-depleted T cells, or PBMCs.

The CDR3 is made up of 15 amino acids. The V and J ends lost 3 bases and 4 bases, in that order; junction bases with no gene match: 9. Per the germline V gene, CDR1 is DFQATT and CDR2 is SNEGSKA (reference sequence). In the original analysis: Cell counts per sample came from amplifying reference gene primers. The repertoire was sequenced with immunoSEQ multiplex PCR; TCRdb's copy has only in-frame clones and lacks some. V and J calls and clone size follow that table, whereas D and trimming were derived from the DNA. The sample carries hundreds of thousands of clones, around four fifths recorded once.

The chain is built from TRBV20-1 and TRBJ2-3; 8 bases fit TRBD2. The specimen sequenced was peripheral blood. The sequence came from a woman in her 50s with acute or convalescent COVID-19. CDR3 sequence (DNA): TGCAGTGCTAGTCTTCTAGCGGGTGAACCAGATACGCAGTATTTT. It encodes CSASLLAGEPDTQYF.